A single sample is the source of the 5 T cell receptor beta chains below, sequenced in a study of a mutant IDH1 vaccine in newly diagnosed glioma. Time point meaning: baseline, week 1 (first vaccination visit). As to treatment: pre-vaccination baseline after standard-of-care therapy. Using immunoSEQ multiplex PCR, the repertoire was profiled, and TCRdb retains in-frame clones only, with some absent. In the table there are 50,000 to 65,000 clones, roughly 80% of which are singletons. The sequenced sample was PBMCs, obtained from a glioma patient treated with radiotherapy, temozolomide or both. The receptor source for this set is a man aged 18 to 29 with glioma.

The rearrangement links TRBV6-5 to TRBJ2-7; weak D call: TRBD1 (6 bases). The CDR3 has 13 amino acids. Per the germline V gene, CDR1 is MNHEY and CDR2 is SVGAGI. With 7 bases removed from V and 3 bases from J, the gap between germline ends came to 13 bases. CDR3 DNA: TGTGCCAGCACCTCCCCAGGGGACTACGAGCAGTACTTC. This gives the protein CASTSPGDYEQYF.

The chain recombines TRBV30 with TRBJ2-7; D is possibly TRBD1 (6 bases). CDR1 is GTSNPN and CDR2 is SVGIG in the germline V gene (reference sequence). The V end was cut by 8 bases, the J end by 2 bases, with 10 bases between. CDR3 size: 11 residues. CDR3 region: CAGTGTYEQYF. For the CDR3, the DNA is TGTGCCGGAACAGGGACCTACGAGCAGTACTTC. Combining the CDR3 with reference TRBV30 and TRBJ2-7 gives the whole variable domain SQTIHQWPATLVQPVGSPLSLECTVEGTSNPNLYWYRQAAGRGLQLLFYSVGIGQISSEVPQNLSASRPQDRQFILSSKKLLLSDSGFYLCAGTGTYEQYFGPGTRLTVT.

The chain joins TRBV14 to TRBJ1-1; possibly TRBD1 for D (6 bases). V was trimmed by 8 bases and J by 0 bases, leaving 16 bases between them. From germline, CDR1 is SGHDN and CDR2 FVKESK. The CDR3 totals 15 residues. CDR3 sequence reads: CASAPAGGMNTEAFF. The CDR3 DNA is TGTGCCAGCGCCCCTGCGGGGGGCATGAACACTGAAGCTTTCTTT. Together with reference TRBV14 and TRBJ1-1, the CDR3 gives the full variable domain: EAGVTQFPSHSVIEKGQTVTLRCDPISGHDNLYWYRRVMGKEIKFLLHFVKESKQDESGMPNNRFLAERTGGTYSTLKVQPAELEDSGVYFCASAPAGGMNTEAFFGQGTRLTVV.

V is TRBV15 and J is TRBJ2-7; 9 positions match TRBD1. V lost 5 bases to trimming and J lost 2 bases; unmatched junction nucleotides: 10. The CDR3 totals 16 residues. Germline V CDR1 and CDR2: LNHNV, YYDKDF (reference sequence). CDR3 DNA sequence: TGTGCCACCAGCGCGGGGCGGGACAGGGTCCCCTACGAGCAGTACTTC. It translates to CATSAGRDRVPYEQYF. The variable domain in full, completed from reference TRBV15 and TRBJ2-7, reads DAMVIQNPRYQVTQFGKPVTLSCSQTLNHNVMYWYQQKSSQAPKLLFHYYDKDFNNEADTPDNFQSRRPNTSFCFLDIRSPGLGDTAMYLCATSAGRDRVPYEQYFGPGTRLTVT.

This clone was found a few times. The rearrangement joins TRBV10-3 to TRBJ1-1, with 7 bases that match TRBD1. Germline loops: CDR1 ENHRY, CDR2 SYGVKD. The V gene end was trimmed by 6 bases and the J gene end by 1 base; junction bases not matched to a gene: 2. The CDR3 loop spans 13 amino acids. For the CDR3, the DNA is TGTGCCATCAGGAGGGGGCAGAACACTGAAGCTTTCTTT. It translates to CAIRRGQNTEAFF.